This is a list of T cell receptor beta chains from one sample in a study of breast tumors, draining lymph nodes, adjacent tissues. In TCRdb, the multiplex PCR reads were re-called with MiXCR into one record per CDR3 protein. Here the sample spans about 14,000 distinct CDR3 sequences, 55% being singletons. The sequenced material came from tumor-adjacent breast tissue. Receptors were obtained from a female donor with breast cancer. Some clones in this sample may be carry-over from other donors' samples. Each CDR3 is given with its conserved first and last residue. The D gene is left open where the match is weak. The size field is filled for only some rows; it gives once, few, many or a size class.

J gene	D gene	V gene	clone size	CDR3 protein	CDR3 DNA
TRBJ2-7	TRBD2	TRBV7-2	-	CASSLVGGSGNEQYF	TGTGCCAGCAGCTTAGTCGGCGGGAGTGGGAACGAGCAGTACTTC
TRBJ1-2	-	TRBV4-1	medium-sized	CASSQDGPSGGYTF	TGCGCCAGCAGCCAAGACGGCCCCTCGGGGGGCTACACCTTC
TRBJ2-1	-	TRBV20-1	few	CSAPNTGFYNEQFF	TGCAGTGCTCCAAATACAGGGTTCTACAATGAGCAGTTCTTC
TRBJ2-7	TRBD2	TRBV7-2	-	CASSRGLRVVEQYF	TGTGCCAGCAGCCGGGGACTACGGGTTGTAGAGCAGTACTTC
TRBJ2-7	TRBD1	TRBV6-5	many	CASSRASAGTGSYEQYF	TGTGCCAGCAGCCGAGCGTCCGCCGGGACAGGCTCCTACGAGCAGTACTTC
TRBJ2-3	TRBD2	TRBV7-9	many	CASSLPTSGTDTQYF	TGTGCCAGCAGCTTACCGACTAGCGGCACAGATACGCAGTATTTT
TRBJ2-1	TRBD2	TRBV12-3/TRBV12-4	-	CASSSRTSGNNEQFF	TGTGCCAGCAGTTCGCGGACTAGCGGCAACAATGAGCAGTTCTTC
TRBJ1-5	-	TRBV10-1	-	CASSAWQGFDQPQHF	TGCGCCAGCAGTGCCTGGCAGGGGTTCGATCAGCCCCAGCATTTT
TRBJ2-6	TRBD1	TRBV12-3/TRBV12-4	-	CASRTTTGGGGANVLTF	TGTGCCAGCAGAACCACTACAGGGGGCGGTGGGGCCAACGTCCTGACTTTC
TRBJ2-7	-	TRBV20-1	medium-sized	CSARRLEPYEQYF	TGCAGTGCGAGACGTCTCGAACCCTACGAGCAGTACTTC
TRBJ2-1	-	TRBV19	-	CASSIASSSNEQFF	TGTGCCAGTAGTATAGCTAGCTCTAGCAATGAGCAGTTTTTC
TRBJ2-3	TRBD2	TRBV29-1	medium-sized	CSATRVAGSTDTQYF	TGCAGCGCCACGAGGGTAGCGGGGAGCACAGATACGCAGTATTTT
TRBJ2-7	TRBD1	TRBV7-9	-	CACSSLNGTETYEQYF	TGTGCCTGCAGCTCCCTGAACGGGACAGAAACCTACGAGCAGTACTTC
TRBJ2-2	TRBD1	TRBV27	many	CASSLWSGGTNTGELFF	TGTGCCAGCAGTTTATGGTCAGGGGGCACGAACACCGGGGAGCTGTTTTTT
TRBJ2-3	TRBD2	TRBV20-1	few	CSARTSGSVTDTQYF	TGCAGTGCAAGGACTAGCGGGAGCGTTACAGATACGCAGTATTTT
TRBJ2-3	TRBD2	TRBV20-1	-	CSARDSGGSTDTQYF	TGCAGTGCTAGAGATAGCGGGGGTAGCACAGATACGCAGTATTTT
TRBJ2-3	TRBD2	TRBV4-1	-	CASSGLAGITDTQYF	TGCGCCAGCTCCGGACTAGCGGGGATCACAGATACGCAGTATTTT
TRBJ2-7	TRBD2	TRBV7-3	once	CASSLTGLSGGAYEQYF	TGTGCCAGCAGCTTAACCGGGCTCAGCGGGGGGGCCTACGAGCAGTACTTC
TRBJ2-1	TRBD2	TRBV6-5	many	CASSYTPSSGRGNEQFF	TGTGCCAGCAGTTACACCCCTTCTAGCGGGAGAGGCAATGAGCAGTTCTTC
TRBJ1-2	TRBD1	TRBV12-3/TRBV12-4	-	CASSFPQGYYGYTF	TGTGCCAGCAGTTTCCCACAGGGGTACTATGGCTACACCTTC
TRBJ2-7	-	TRBV5-4	-	CASSLMAGNYEQYF	TGTGCCAGCAGCTTGATGGCAGGGAATTACGAGCAGTACTTC
TRBJ2-5	-	TRBV10-2	-	CASSGWAGETQYF	TGCGCCAGCAGTGGATGGGCAGGGGAGACCCAGTACTTC
TRBJ1-6	-	TRBV11-2	medium-sized	CASSFLGYNSPLHF	TGTGCCAGCAGCTTCCTCGGCTATAATTCACCCCTCCACTTT
TRBJ2-1	TRBD2	TRBV9	many	CASSSGGASYNEQFF	TGTGCCAGCAGTAGCGGGGGGGCTTCTTACAATGAGCAGTTCTTC
TRBJ1-5	-	TRBV7-9	many	CASSLDGQPQHF	TGTGCCAGCAGCTTAGATGGTCAGCCCCAGCATTTT
TRBJ2-7	-	TRBV18	-	CASSPRAYEQYF	TGTGCCAGCTCTCCTAGGGCCTACGAGCAGTACTTC
TRBJ1-2	TRBD1	TRBV27	-	CASSSGTGAYGYTF	TGTGCCAGCAGTTCCGGGACAGGGGCCTATGGCTACACCTTC
TRBJ2-4	-	TRBV6-1	many	CASSLGGENIQYF	TGTGCCAGCAGTCTGGGGGGCGAAAACATTCAGTACTTC
TRBJ1-2	-	TRBV7-9	-	CASSFISNYGYTF	TGTGCCAGCAGCTTTATCTCAAACTATGGCTACACCTTC
TRBJ1-2	TRBD1	TRBV9	once	CASSAPRQGANGYTF	TGTGCCAGCAGCGCACCCCGACAGGGGGCGAATGGCTACACCTTC
TRBJ2-7	-	TRBV12-3/TRBV12-4	medium-sized	CASSLAGYEQYF	TGTGCCAGCAGTTTAGCGGGCTACGAGCAGTACTTC
TRBJ2-1	-	TRBV7-9	-	CASSLVDEQFF	TGTGCCAGCAGCTTAGTGGATGAGCAGTTCTTC
TRBJ2-1	-	TRBV7-9	many	CASSPGLGEQFF	TGTGCCAGCAGCCCCGGGCTAGGGGAGCAGTTCTTC
TRBJ1-3	TRBD1	TRBV6-5	-	CASTRTGSSGNTIYF	TGTGCCAGCACCCGGACAGGGAGCTCTGGAAACACCATATATTTT
TRBJ1-3	-	TRBV29-1	few	CSVGGLLRTIYF	TGCAGCGTTGGAGGGCTCCTTCGGACCATATATTTT
TRBJ2-3	TRBD2	TRBV20-1	many	CSAREAGGPGTDTQYF	TGCAGTGCTAGAGAGGCGGGGGGGCCCGGCACAGATACGCAGTATTTT
TRBJ2-5	TRBD2	TRBV7-2	-	CASSLVAPGLAGAPQHF	TGTGCCAGCAGCTTAGTTGCGCCGGGACTAGCAGGGGCACCCCAGCACTTC
TRBJ1-5	TRBD1	TRBV19	many	CASSRRHGTGYSNQPQHF	TGTGCCAGTAGTAGACGACACGGGACAGGATATAGCAATCAGCCCCAGCATTTT
TRBJ2-7	TRBD1	TRBV2	-	CASRVTGTENYEQYF	TGTGCCAGCAGAGTGACCGGGACAGAAAACTACGAGCAGTACTTC
TRBJ2-1	TRBD2	TRBV9	-	CASSVGASGAYNEQFF	TGTGCCAGCAGCGTAGGGGCTAGCGGGGCATACAATGAGCAGTTCTTC
TRBJ1-4	-	TRBV20-1	-	CSAEAAEPNEKLFF	TGCAGTGCCGAAGCGGCGGAACCAAATGAAAAACTGTTTTTT
TRBJ2-5	-	TRBV12-3/TRBV12-4	-	CASSLEDSQETQYF	TGTGCCAGCAGTTTAGAGGACAGCCAAGAGACCCAGTACTTC
TRBJ2-5	-	TRBV5-1	many	CASSSGQCPWAQYF	TGCGCCAGCAGCTCTGGACAGTGCCCTTGGGCCCAGTACTTC
TRBJ2-5	-	TRBV2	-	CASLGSGDTIKETQYF	TGTGCCAGCCTGGGTTCGGGGGATACGATTAAAGAGACCCAGTACTTC
TRBJ2-5	TRBD2	TRBV6-2/TRBV6-3	many	CASSYPGTSGSGALQETQYF	TGTGCCAGCAGTTACCCCGGGACTAGCGGGAGTGGGGCCCTCCAAGAGACCCAGTACTTC
TRBJ1-2	TRBD1	TRBV2	-	CASRSGTGVGYGYTF	TGTGCCAGCCGGTCGGGGACAGGGGTAGGGTATGGCTACACCTTC
TRBJ2-6	-	TRBV6-5	-	CASRRGGFGANVLTF	TGTGCCAGTCGGCGGGGAGGCTTTGGGGCCAACGTCCTGACTTTC
TRBJ1-6	-	TRBV5-1	-	CASSLEVGPSSPLHF	TGCGCCAGCAGCTTGGAGGTAGGGCCGTCGTCACCCCTCCACTTT
TRBJ1-1	-	TRBV2	many	CASSGEHLPTEAFF	TGTGCCAGCAGTGGGGAGCACCTGCCCACTGAAGCTTTCTTT
TRBJ1-2	-	TRBV6-5	-	CASSHREGTASGYTF	TGTGCCAGCAGTCACCGCGAAGGGACCGCAAGCGGCTACACCTTC
TRBJ2-7	-	TRBV20-1	once	CSARGSRERVYEQYF	TGCAGTGCTAGAGGATCTCGGGAGAGGGTGTACGAGCAGTACTTC
TRBJ1-4	-	TRBV6-5	few	CASSNERVGEKLFF	TGTGCCAGCAGTAACGAGAGGGTGGGTGAAAAACTGTTTTTT
TRBJ1-5	-	TRBV5-8	medium-sized	CASSSRIYGNQPQHF	TGTGCCAGCAGCTCACGGATCTACGGCAATCAGCCCCAGCATTTT